The 27 T cell receptor beta chains in this list originate from one sample, sequenced in a study of cytomegalovirus exposure and HLA in healthy donors. Primers for the PCR totalled 60 Vbeta and 13 Jbeta. Assay used: immunoSEQ multiplex PCR; TCRdb lists only in-frame clones, some missing. The sample lists 120,000 or so clones; approximately 8% were seen once. The sample consisted of PBMCs. These receptors originate from a middle-aged woman in good health and CMV-seropositive.

This clone has only a few counts. The genes are TRBV7-9 and TRBJ2-2; 7 nucleotides align to TRBD2. The CDR3 is 17 amino acids. The V segment lost 2 bases and the J segment 6 bases; nucleotides outside the gene matches: 12. Germline V CDR1 and CDR2: SEHNR, FQNEAQ (reference sequence). The CDR3 is CASSLSFGTTDAGELFF. CDR3 DNA sequence: TGTGCCAGCAGCTTAAGCTTCGGGACTACCGACGCCGGGGAGCTGTTTTTT.

This clone appeared a few times. The rearrangement links TRBV19 to TRBJ2-7, with 7 bases lining up with TRBD1. The germline V gene has CDR1 LNHDA and CDR2 SQIVND (reference sequence). The length of the CDR3 is 12 residues. The V gene end was trimmed by 9 bases and the J gene end by 6 bases; junction bases not matched to a gene: 8. DNA for the CDR3: TGTGCCAGCGGTACAGGGGCCGGCGAGCAGTACTTC. Translated: CASGTGAGEQYF.

This clone occurred a few times. The J gene is TRBJ2-7, the V gene TRBV5-1, with 8 bases identical to TRBD1. This CDR3 region has 16 residues. From germline, CDR1 is SGHRS and CDR2 YFSETQ. J lost 3 bases, V lost 0 bases, and 8 bases had no gene match. The DNA for the CDR3 is TGCGCCAGCAGCTTGGCTCGGGACAGGTTTAGCTACGAGCAGTACTTC. This sequence encodes CASSLARDRFSYEQYF.

The rearrangement links TRBV9 to TRBJ1-1; 7 bases agree with TRBD1. V shed 3 bases and J 8 bases; nucleotides not matched to a gene: 7. The CDR3 is made up of 13 amino acids. From germline, CDR1 is SGDLS and CDR2 YYNGEE. CDR3 in amino acids: CASSASPDREAFF. CDR3 coding DNA: TGTGCCAGCAGCGCATCCCCGGACAGGGAAGCTTTCTTT.

V and J are TRBV7-3 and TRBJ2-7; 7 bases agree with TRBD1. The J segment lost 7 bases and the V segment lost 5 bases, leaving 11 bases of the junction unmatched. Germline V lookup: CDR1 SGHTA, CDR2 FQGTGA. CDR3 length equals 14 residues. The CDR3 sequence is CASSPTGDSGEQYF. CDR3 DNA: TGTGCCAGCAGCCCAACAGGGGATTCGGGAGAGCAGTACTTC.

V is TRBV5-4 and J is TRBJ2-7; D is perhaps TRBD1 (5 bases). Germline CDR1 reads SGHNT; CDR2 reads YYREEE (reference sequence). V lost 1 base to trimming and J lost 3 bases, with 8 bases between them. The CDR3 has 13 amino acids. Here the CDR3 reads CASSLPQGYEQYF. CDR3 nucleotide sequence: TGTGCCAGCAGCTTGCCTCAGGGCTACGAGCAGTACTTC.

This clone has only a few counts. The chain combines TRBV6-1 with TRBJ1-1, with unresolved D. This CDR3 comprises 13 residues. Germline-derived CDR1 and CDR2 are MNHNS and SASEGT. With 3 bases removed from V and 1 base from J, the gap between germline ends came to 6 bases. The CDR3 DNA reads as TGTGCCAGCAGTGAGTTTAAGAACACTGAAGCTTTCTTT. This translates into CASSEFKNTEAFF.

This clone has a handful of counts. The V gene is TRBV13, the J gene TRBJ2-1; D is unclear. The ends were cut back, 2 bases at V and 4 bases at J, with 9 bases in the middle. Germline V CDR1 and CDR2: PRHDT, FYEKMQ (reference sequence). The CDR3 covers 14 residues. In nucleotides, the CDR3 is TGTGCCAGCAGCTTATCCCCAGGATACAATGAGCAGTTCTTC. Residues: CASSLSPGYNEQFF.

There are a few counts of this clone. The chain recombines TRBV6-4 with TRBJ2-2, with D possibly being TRBD1 (6 bases). V shed 6 bases and J shed 5 bases, with 13 bases lying between them. The CDR3 contains 14 residues. CDR1 and CDR2 from the germline V gene are MRHNA and SNTAGT. The CDR3 DNA follows: TGTGCCAGCAGAGGAATAGGACAGACCGGGGAGCTGTTTTTT. Amino acids: CASRGIGQTGELFF.

The J gene is TRBJ1-1, the V gene TRBV10-1; perhaps TRBD1 as D (6 bases). Germline values: CDR1 WNHNN, CDR2 SYGVQD (reference sequence). The CDR3 has 13 residues. V was clipped by 0 bases and J by 6 bases, with 8 bases between them. This CDR3 reads CASSESGAAEAFF. CDR3 coding DNA: TGCGCCAGCAGTGAGTCGGGGGCCGCTGAAGCTTTCTTT.

The V and J genes are TRBV18 and TRBJ1-1, with D possibly matching TRBD1 (5 bases). The germline V gene has CDR1 KGHSH and CDR2 LQKENI. Trimming took 2 bases from V and 1 from J, leaving 14 bases between them. This CDR3 comprises 16 residues. In DNA, the CDR3 is TGTGCCAGCTCACCAGGGTCAGGGTCGACGAACACTGAAGCTTTCTTT. Its translation is CASSPGSGSTNTEAFF.

The V and J genes are TRBV9 and TRBJ1-2; D may be TRBD1 (6 bases). V dropped 2 bases and J dropped 0 bases, with 11 bases sitting between them. Germline V gives CDR1 SGDLS, CDR2 YYNGEE. This CDR3 comprises 15 residues. The CDR3 region is CASSVRTVANYGYTF. In nucleotides, the CDR3 is TGTGCCAGCAGCGTCCGGACAGTAGCTAACTATGGCTACACCTTC.

This clone was detected a few times. The chain combines TRBV11-2 with TRBJ1-2; tentatively, D is TRBD1 (5 bases). Looked up from germline, CDR1 is SGHAT and CDR2 is FQNNGV. This CDR3 contains 14 residues. Trimming removed 4 bases at V and 4 bases at J, with 13 bases between. The CDR3 protein is CASSSSGAGYGYTF. The CDR3 nucleotides read TGTGCCAGCAGCTCGTCTGGGGCTGGCTATGGCTACACCTTC.

The V and J genes are TRBV29-1 and TRBJ2-7; 9 bases are a match to TRBD1. Germline V CDR1 and CDR2: SQVTM, ANQGSEA. The CDR3 is 17 amino acids. V trimming: 2 bases; J trimming: 5 bases; junction bases outside the gene matches: 16. CDR3 residues: CSVERRDKGTGYNEQYF. The CDR3 nucleotides read TGCAGCGTTGAAAGGCGGGATAAGGGGACAGGGTACAACGAGCAGTACTTC.

J is TRBJ2-5 and V is TRBV6-5; possible D gene TRBD2, 5 bases. V lost 7 bases and J lost 2, with 14 bases in between. The CDR3 runs to 14 residues. Germline loops: CDR1 MNHEY, CDR2 SVGAGI. The CDR3 spells CASTKTGWQETQYF. The CDR3 nucleotides read TGTGCCAGCACAAAGACGGGGTGGCAAGAGACCCAGTACTTC.

This clone occurred a few times. The chain carries TRBV18 and TRBJ1-4; 7 bases line up with TRBD1. Germline V gives CDR1 KGHSH, CDR2 LQKENI. J was trimmed by 4 bases and V by 2 bases; bases with no gene match: 4. The CDR3 contains 15 residues. The CDR3 loop is CASSPGQAVNEKLFF. Here the CDR3 DNA reads TGTGCCAGCTCACCAGGACAGGCGGTTAATGAAAAACTGTTTTTT. The full variable domain, completed using reference TRBV18 and TRBJ1-4, is NAGVMQNPRHLVRRRGQEARLRCSPMKGHSHVYWYRQLPEEGLKFMVYLQKENIIDESGMPKERFSAEFPKEGPSILRIQQVVRGDSAAYFCASSPGQAVNEKLFFGSGTQLSVL.

This clone was observed a handful of times. The chain recombines TRBV6-1 with TRBJ1-2; 8 nucleotides line up with TRBD1. The CDR3 has 13 residues. J was trimmed by 6 bases and V by 5 bases; bases with no gene match: 5. Germline V gene lookup returns CDR1 MNHNS and CDR2 SASEGT. CDR3 in amino acids: CASSSGQGDGYTF. The CDR3 DNA reads TGTGCCAGCAGTTCTGGACAGGGCGATGGCTACACCTTC.

A few counts support this clone. CDR3 nucleotide sequence: TGTGCCAGCAGCGACCCAGGGTTGTTATATGGCTACACCTTC. Translation gives CASSDPGLLYGYTF. The V call is TRBV7-9, the J call TRBJ1-2, with a weak D call TRBD1 (5 bases). V lost 5 bases and J lost 5, with 15 bases in between. CDR1 and CDR2 from the germline V gene are SEHNR and FQNEAQ (reference sequence). The CDR3 totals 14 residues.

The chain employs TRBV7-3 and TRBJ2-6, with 8 positions matching TRBD1. This CDR3 has 17 amino acids. The V gene end was trimmed by 5 bases and the J gene end by 0 bases; junction bases not matched to a gene: 6. Germline V gene lookup returns CDR1 SGHTA and CDR2 FQGTGA. The CDR3 coding sequence is TGTGCCAGCAGCCCCCCAGGGGGCGGCTCTGGGGCCAACGTCCTGACTTTC. The encoded protein is CASSPPGGGSGANVLTF. Filled out from reference TRBV7-3 and TRBJ2-6, the complete variable domain reads GAGVSQTPSNKVTEKGKYVELRCDPISGHTALYWYRQSLGQGPEFLIYFQGTGAADDSGLPNDRFFAVRPEGSVSTLKIQRTERGDSAVYLCASSPPGGGSGANVLTFGAGSRLTVL.

This clone was observed a handful of times. This sequence joins TRBV9 and TRBJ2-5, with 13 bases lining up with TRBD2. Germline V lookup: CDR1 SGDLS, CDR2 YYNGEE. This CDR3 is built from 15 residues. Unmatched junction bases numbered 9, after V lost 4 bases and J lost 9 bases. The CDR3 DNA reads as TGTGCCAGCAGCCCCGGGACTAGCGGGGAAGGGCCCCAGTACTTC. Translating gives CASSPGTSGEGPQYF.

The table lists this clone with a few counts. The CDR3: CASSIDGREDQPQHF. CDR3 DNA: TGTGCCAGTAGTATAGACGGCAGAGAGGATCAGCCCCAGCATTTT. This chain connects TRBV19 to TRBJ1-5; no clear D. This CDR3 region has 15 residues. Germline V lookup: CDR1 LNHDA, CDR2 SQIVND (reference sequence). V was shortened by 0 bases and J by 5 bases, with 11 bases between the two germline ends.

J is TRBJ2-1 and V is TRBV9; the match to TRBD2 covers 7 bases. Germline V gene lookup returns CDR1 SGDLS and CDR2 YYNGEE. The CDR3 length is 15 residues. V gave up 0 bases and J gave up 2 bases; unmatched junction bases: 2. The CDR3 nucleotides read TGTGCCAGCAGCGTAGTGGGGGGGGCCTACAATGAGCAGTTCTTC. It is translated as CASSVVGGAYNEQFF.

The genes are TRBV5-1 and TRBJ2-3; TRBD1 matches 8 bases. Trimming cost V 4 bases and J 2 bases; bases outside gene matches: 9. Per germline, CDR1 SGHRS and CDR2 YFSETQ. This CDR3 comprises 16 residues. Written as DNA, the CDR3 is TGCGCCAGCAGCGGTGGACAGGGTGGAAACACAGATACGCAGTATTTT. Translated, it gives CASSGGQGGNTDTQYF.

This clone was counted a few times. V is TRBV6-1 and J is TRBJ2-4; 7 bases are a match to TRBD1. Germline V gene sequence: CDR1 MNHNS, CDR2 SASEGT. Unmatched junction bases numbered 7, after V lost 6 bases and J lost 2 bases. This CDR3 spans 15 amino acids. The CDR3 DNA follows: TGTGCCAGCAGCCCGACAGGGCTGACCAAAAACATTCAGTACTTC. Translating gives CASSPTGLTKNIQYF.

The chain uses TRBV6-5 and TRBJ2-7, with 7 nucleotides matching TRBD1. Germline values: CDR1 MNHEY, CDR2 SVGAGI. Losses at the gene ends were 4 bases for V and 2 bases for J; bases not matched to a gene: 8. The CDR3 is made up of 15 amino acids. The CDR3 sequence is CASSLQEGQTYEQYF. CDR3 coding DNA: TGTGCCAGCAGTTTACAAGAGGGACAGACCTACGAGCAGTACTTC.

This rearrangement joins TRBV23-1 to TRBJ1-2; TRBD1 agrees at 12 bases. TRBV23-1 is noted as an ORF with a role that remains uncertain. V shed 5 bases and J 3 bases; nucleotides not matched to a gene: 4. This CDR3 comprises 15 residues. The CDR3 region is CASSSGTGGDYGYTF. CDR3 sequence (DNA): TGCGCCAGCAGTTCTGGGACAGGGGGCGACTATGGCTACACCTTC.

The rearrangement uses TRBV5-1 and TRBJ2-7, with TRBD1 identical over 9 bases. The trim removed 0 bases at V and 9 bases at J, leaving 16 bases unmatched. This CDR3 has 17 residues. The germline CDR1 and CDR2 sequences are SGHRS and YFSETQ. CDR3 DNA: TGCGCCAGCAGCTTGGAACCTACGGGACAGGGCATCTATGGGCAGTACTTC. Protein sequence: CASSLEPTGQGIYGQYF.